This T cell receptor beta chain comes out of a study of CD4 T cell repertoires in COVID-19 (dated by TCRdb to 2020 to 2023). Background for the entire study: To analyze cross-reactivity, the CFSE-low cells were expanded with IL-2 for less than eleven days and then labeled again and restimulated with spike proteins from other coronaviruses. In COVID-19-recovered individuals, the study described naturally processed CD4+ T cell responses to SARS-CoV-2 spike and nucleoprotein and used TCR Vbeta sequencing to evaluate clonal composition. In three recovered individuals, the researchers analyzed the TCR Vbeta repertoire of SARS-CoV-2-reactive T cells at the subset level. Study-wide conclusions, independent of this receptor: Several of the most expanded SARS-CoV-2-reactive clonotypes were shared between two or all three memory subsets, suggesting intraclonal diversification. Between roughly 6.5 and 25% of SARS-CoV-2 clonotypes were also found in SARS-CoV and/or HKU1 spike-stimulated secondary cultures, consistent with cross-reactivity.

Turning to this clone: The specificity of this receptor is unknown. Qualities for individual bases were not recorded, and no much larger clone is one base off.

Based on the germline V gene (reference sequence), the CDR1 and CDR2 sequences are MNHNY and SVGAGI. V loses 4 bases, J loses 8 bases, and the germline ends lie 9 bases apart. The cysteine opens and the phenylalanine closes a CDR3 of 12 amino acids. Solely the CDR3 DNA is kept, with 36 bases framed from the first base. The library was generated by the immunoSEQ multiplex PCR assay. The source study handled its data this way. To quantify how much the repertoires of different subsets overlapped, the Chao-Jaccard similarity index was used along with counts of shared clonotypes. TCRdb re-hosts the immuneACCESS table, in-frame sequences only. Its copies lack some clones; in the studies checked, an unresolved V gene accounts for under half of them, and the cause for the rest is not known. The DNA was the basis for D and trimming; V, J and clone size are from that table. This sample is represented by about 75,000 clones; 83% of them were singletons. In total, the top ten clones hold about 0.58% of the sample.

Per the publication, the time point label means: sample from a COVID-19-recovered individual after infection. Donors were patients who had recovered from mild-to-severe COVID-19. Memory T cell samples that were not cultured went straight to sequencing right after ex vivo isolation. CD4+ total memory, central memory, effector memory and circulating T follicular helper cells were isolated from peripheral blood mononuclear cells. The starting material was CD4+ T cells from peripheral blood, obtained after recovery from COVID-19. The TCR was taken from a human donor who had COVID-19. Recombination joined TRBV6-6 with TRBJ2-1; TRBD2 is a weak D gene call, 6 bases matching. The nucleotide sequence is given as TGTGCCAGCAGTTCGGGGGTAGATGAGCAGTTCTTC. Protein translation: CASSSGVDEQFF.